This T cell receptor beta chain was found in a study of T cells in Graves' hyperthyroidism and ophthalmopathy. Study summary: Before treatment of any kind, peripheral blood was taken at initial diagnosis. Study-level findings and limits: Blood also showed most of the thyroid clonotypes that were expanded above 0.001. Ophthalmopathy and stable hyperthyroidism were separated by a 13 V-J model.

This clonotype was seen many times. The target antigen is unknown. TCR beta CDR3 sequences were amplified from RNA transcripts. The primer set for the first-round RT-PCR of the TCR CDR3 was HTBI. TCRdb redid the calling of the multiplex PCR reads with MiXCR, one entry per CDR3 protein. Of some 250,000 distinct CDR3 sequences listed, 13% to 15% are singletons. Per the germline V gene, CDR1 is LGHDT and CDR2 is YNNKEL (reference sequence). Trimming shortened V by 0 bases and J by 6 bases, and 6 bases separated the two germline ends. CDR3 length: 13 residues. The origin of this receptor is a woman aged 40 to 55 with Graves' hyperthyroidism that later progressed to Graves' ophthalmopathy. Sequencing was done on a sample of blood. J is TRBJ1-5 and V is TRBV3-1; D is undetermined. CDR3 nucleotide sequence: TGTGCCAGCAGCCAAGATCCGGCTCAGCCCCAGCATTTT. Encoded protein: CASSQDPAQPQHF.